This T cell receptor beta chain emerged from a study of shared clonotypes between healthy human individuals. Recent vaccinations or acute infections were absent in the healthy HIV-negative adult donors. Only Caucasian adults living in Nashville, Tennessee served as donors. Germline values: CDR1 SSHAT, CDR2 FNYEAQ (reference sequence). The CDR3 is 14 amino acids in total, end residues counted. The genomic DNA of each subset was split evenly across several immunoSEQ plates. TCRdb keeps only in-frame clones here, not all; method: immunoSEQ multiplex PCR. This table has a few million clones, more than 90% appearing once. Regarding this clone: The CDR3 end shows no conserved phenylalanine or tryptophan, and so a read error is likely. The DNA is omitted, as the CDR3 cannot be located on it reliably, and the CDR3 follows TCRdb's listing.

This chain connects TRBV7-7 to TRBJ1-4; the table's TRBD1 call for D was not verified on the DNA. The receptor was isolated from a young man in good health. Sequencing was carried out using naive CD4+ T cells sorted from blood. This sample's subset: CD45RA+ positively selected. CDR3 in amino acids: CASRRPGQGASEYL.